These T cell receptor beta chains were read from a single sample in a study of blood T cell repertoires in COVID-19. Using immunoSEQ multiplex PCR, the repertoire was profiled, and TCRdb retains in-frame clones only, with some absent. Here the sample spans about 210,000 clones, around 84% being singletons. The sequencing sample was made of peripheral blood. These receptors originate from a man aged 45-60 years with active or convalescent COVID-19. The CDR3 runs from the conserved cysteine through the conserved F or W. Each record gives: clone size, J gene, D gene, V gene, CDR3 DNA, CDR3 protein. The D gene is left open where the match is weak. The listing skips clone size in some rows; elsewhere it reads once, few, many or a size class.

clone size: NA
J gene: TRBJ1-2
D gene: TRBD1
V gene: TRBV7-2
CDR3 DNA: TGTGCCAGCAGCTTAGAGCAGGGGGTAGGCTACACCTTC
CDR3 protein: CASSLEQGVGYTF

clone size: NA
J gene: TRBJ2-2
D gene: NA
V gene: TRBV2
CDR3 DNA: TGTGCCAGCACAGATGGAGGGAGGACCGGGGAGCTGTTTTTT
CDR3 protein: CASTDGGRTGELFF

clone size: NA
J gene: TRBJ1-2
D gene: NA
V gene: TRBV19
CDR3 DNA: TGTGCCAGTAGTATTTGGCCCAACTATGGCTACACCTTC
CDR3 protein: CASSIWPNYGYTF

clone size: NA
J gene: TRBJ1-5
D gene: NA
V gene: TRBV4-1
CDR3 DNA: TGCGCCAGCAGCCAGGTAACAGGGATTGGTAGCAATCAGCCCCAGCATTTT
CDR3 protein: CASSQVTGIGSNQPQHF

clone size: NA
J gene: TRBJ2-3
D gene: TRBD2
V gene: TRBV19
CDR3 DNA: TGTGCCAGTAGACCGGGAAGGCGGGAGGGCCGGGGAGACACAGATACGCAGTATTTT
CDR3 protein: CASRPGRREGRGDTDTQYF

clone size: NA
J gene: TRBJ2-3
D gene: TRBD2
V gene: TRBV24-1
CDR3 DNA: TGTGCCACCAGCATAGCGGGGGCTCCAGATACGCAGTATTTT
CDR3 protein: CATSIAGAPDTQYF

clone size: NA
J gene: TRBJ1-3
D gene: NA
V gene: TRBV2
CDR3 DNA: TGTGCCAGCAGTTCAGCGGGGGGAGAATACTCTGGAAACACCATATATTTT
CDR3 protein: CASSSAGGEYSGNTIYF

clone size: NA
J gene: TRBJ2-1
D gene: NA
V gene: TRBV7-2
CDR3 DNA: TGTGCCAGCAGCCCCCCCCTACTATCCTACAATGAGCAGTTCTTC
CDR3 protein: CASSPPLLSYNEQFF

clone size: NA
J gene: TRBJ2-1
D gene: TRBD2
V gene: TRBV7-3
CDR3 DNA: TGTGCCAGCAGCTCGGGACTAGCGGGGGGCACGAATGAGCAGTTCTTC
CDR3 protein: CASSSGLAGGTNEQFF

clone size: NA
J gene: TRBJ1-4
D gene: TRBD1
V gene: TRBV6-5
CDR3 DNA: TGTGCCAGCAGTCCACAGGGGTCCCATGAAAAACTGTTTTTT
CDR3 protein: CASSPQGSHEKLFF

clone size: NA
J gene: TRBJ2-3
D gene: NA
V gene: TRBV5-1
CDR3 DNA: TGCGCCAGCAGCTTGCCGCGGCGCACAGATACGCAGTATTTT
CDR3 protein: CASSLPRRTDTQYF

clone size: NA
J gene: TRBJ1-5
D gene: TRBD1
V gene: TRBV6-5
CDR3 DNA: TGTGCCAGCAGGGCGACAGGGCAACCCAGGCAGCCCCAGCATTTT
CDR3 protein: CASRATGQPRQPQHF

clone size: NA
J gene: TRBJ2-4
D gene: NA
V gene: TRBV29-1
CDR3 DNA: TGCAGCGTTGAAGGACCCACTACCGGGGAGGGGGACATTCAGTACTTC
CDR3 protein: CSVEGPTTGEGDIQYF

clone size: NA
J gene: TRBJ1-3
D gene: NA
V gene: TRBV5-1
CDR3 DNA: TGCGCCAGCAGCTTGGATCCGGGGTTGGCTGGAAACACCATATATTTT
CDR3 protein: CASSLDPGLAGNTIYF

clone size: NA
J gene: TRBJ2-5
D gene: NA
V gene: TRBV29-1
CDR3 DNA: TGCAGCGTTAACAGGGTCGGCGAGACCCAGTACTTC
CDR3 protein: CSVNRVGETQYF

clone size: NA
J gene: TRBJ1-2
D gene: NA
V gene: TRBV3-1/TRBV3-2
CDR3 DNA: TGTGCCAGCAGCTCAGGGTCGGCATATGGCTACACCTTC
CDR3 protein: CASSSGSAYGYTF

clone size: NA
J gene: TRBJ2-1
D gene: TRBD1
V gene: TRBV6-2/TRBV6-3
CDR3 DNA: TGTGCCAGCAGCTGGGACAGTCACAATGAGCAGTTCTTC
CDR3 protein: CASSWDSHNEQFF

clone size: NA
J gene: TRBJ1-3
D gene: NA
V gene: TRBV4-1
CDR3 DNA: TGCGCCAGCAGGTCAATCGCGGGATCTGGAAACACCATATATTTT
CDR3 protein: CASRSIAGSGNTIYF

clone size: NA
J gene: TRBJ2-1
D gene: NA
V gene: TRBV7-2
CDR3 DNA: TGTGCCAGCAGCCCGCCCGCGGCGGGCTACAATGAGCAGTTCTTC
CDR3 protein: CASSPPAAGYNEQFF

clone size: NA
J gene: TRBJ1-2
D gene: NA
V gene: TRBV18
CDR3 DNA: TGTGCCAGCTCACCAATACATTCCTCCGGGGGCTACACCTTC
CDR3 protein: CASSPIHSSGGYTF

clone size: NA
J gene: TRBJ2-3
D gene: TRBD2
V gene: TRBV28
CDR3 DNA: TGTGCCAGCAGTTTATTCGGCGGGGGGGGTCCTGGTACGCAGTATTTT
CDR3 protein: CASSLFGGGGPGTQYF

clone size: NA
J gene: TRBJ1-6
D gene: NA
V gene: TRBV27
CDR3 DNA: TGTGCCAGCAGTGACGGGATACACCATAATTCACCCCTCCACTTT
CDR3 protein: CASSDGIHHNSPLHF

clone size: NA
J gene: TRBJ2-5
D gene: TRBD1
V gene: TRBV2
CDR3 DNA: TGTGCCAGCAGTCGACAGGGGGCGGGTTGGGGTCTGACTCAAGAGACCCAGTACTTC
CDR3 protein: CASSRQGAGWGLTQETQYF

clone size: few
J gene: TRBJ1-1
D gene: TRBD1
V gene: TRBV18
CDR3 DNA: TGTGCCAGCTCACTGACAGGGGTTGACACTGAAGCTTTCTTT
CDR3 protein: CASSLTGVDTEAFF

clone size: once
J gene: TRBJ2-2
D gene: TRBD2
V gene: TRBV28
CDR3 DNA: TGTGCCAGCAGCGTCTTGCAAGCGGGAGGCACCGGGGAGCTGTTTTTT
CDR3 protein: CASSVLQAGGTGELFF

clone size: NA
J gene: TRBJ2-3
D gene: NA
V gene: TRBV5-4
CDR3 DNA: TGTGCCAGCAGCCCCAAAGACACGGCAGATACGCAGTATTTT
CDR3 protein: CASSPKDTADTQYF

clone size: NA
J gene: TRBJ1-1
D gene: NA
V gene: TRBV11-3
CDR3 DNA: TGTGCCAGCAGCTTAGGAGCGACTACTGAAGCTTTCTTT
CDR3 protein: CASSLGATTEAFF

clone size: NA
J gene: TRBJ2-3
D gene: TRBD1
V gene: TRBV18
CDR3 DNA: TGTGCCAGCTCACCGGGTAGGGGGCCAGATACGCAGTATTTT
CDR3 protein: CASSPGRGPDTQYF

clone size: NA
J gene: TRBJ1-2
D gene: NA
V gene: TRBV14
CDR3 DNA: TGTGCCAGCAGCCATGAGGGCTCTTATGGCTACACCTTC
CDR3 protein: CASSHEGSYGYTF